The 5 T cell receptor beta chains presented below share a single source sample, sequenced in a study of T cell repertoires in cytomegalovirus infection. Each CDR3 protein gets one entry after TCRdb re-called the reads with MiXCR. The sample has 700,000 to 850,000 distinct CDR3 sequences, 30% to 35% seen once. What these receptors recognize is not known. Source: cultured CD8+ T cells from PBMCs, taken from culture after CMV antigen stimulation. Every receptor here comes from a human donor in good health (CMV status not recorded). Some clones in this sample may be carry-over from other donors' samples.

The gene calls are TRBV7-6 and TRBJ2-3; the D is unclear. Germline V gives CDR1 SGHVS, CDR2 FNYEAQ. The CDR3 length is 12 residues. V was shortened by 7 bases and J by 6 bases, with 11 bases between the two germline ends. The CDR3 reads CASTPPEDTQYF. The CDR3 DNA follows: TGTGCCAGCACCCCTCCGGAGGATACGCAGTATTTT.

As for this clonotype: At one of its ends the junction is not consistent with the germline gene, which may arise from a read error. The V and J genes are TRBV7-3 and TRBJ2-2; 8 positions agree with TRBD1. Germline V gives CDR1 SGHTA, CDR2 FQGTGA. The CDR3 consists of 15 residues. CDR3 region: CASSPRTGNTRELFF. The DNA of the CDR3 is TGTGCCAGCAGCCCCCGGACAGGGAACACCAGGGAGCTGTTTTTT.

This clonotype was counted a few times. The V gene is TRBV4-1, the J gene TRBJ2-1; D call uncertain. The V gene's germline CDR1 is MGHRA and CDR2 YSYEKL. CDR3 length equals 16 residues. Between the trimmed V and J ends, which lost 0 bases and 2 bases, there was a span of 11 bases. CDR3 sequence (DNA): TGCGCCAGCAGCCAAGATGGTGGGGTTCCCTACAATGAGCAGTTCTTC. Protein: CASSQDGGVPYNEQFF.

This clonotype turned up a few times. J is TRBJ1-4 and V is TRBV4-2; no clear D. This CDR3 has 13 amino acids. V lost 0 bases and J 8 bases, leaving 7 bases between the germline ends. Germline V CDR1 and CDR2: LGHNA, YNFKEQ. CDR3 in DNA: TGTGCCAGCAGCCAAGAGGATGGGGAAAAACTGTTTTTT. Translation: CASSQEDGEKLFF.

This clonotype was seen at least ten times. The J gene is TRBJ2-1, the V gene TRBV7-2, with a possible D match to TRBD2 (6 bases). The V end lost 1 base, the J end lost 3 bases, and 25 bases lay between the germline ends. From germline, CDR1 is SGHTA and CDR2 FQGNSA. This CDR3 is built from 20 residues. The CDR3 is CASSLGTTPSALFYYNEQFF. For the CDR3, the DNA is TGTGCCAGCAGCTTAGGGACTACCCCGTCGGCACTGTTTTACTACAATGAGCAGTTCTTC.